Listed here are 12 T cell receptor beta chains from one sample, sequenced in a study of blood T cell repertoires in COVID-19. Here immunoSEQ multiplex PCR was the method, and the copy in TCRdb shows in-frame clones only, minus some. The data show about 81,000 clones, approximately 80% seen once. Sequencing was done on a sample of peripheral blood. These receptors all stem from a human donor in a cohort sampled during active COVID-19.

There are a few counts of this clone. The chain is built from TRBV18 and TRBJ1-2; D remains ambiguous. CDR3 size: 13 residues. V was clipped by 1 base and J by 8 bases, with 11 bases between them. CDR1 KGHSH and CDR2 LQKENI come from the germline V gene. The DNA for the CDR3 is TGTGCCAGCTCACCACGGGGAGCGGACGGCTACACCTTC. Protein: CASSPRGADGYTF.

The chain recombines TRBV11-2 with TRBJ1-6; no firm D call. Germline CDR1 and CDR2: SGHAT and FQNNGV. The CDR3 loop spans 15 amino acids. V was shortened by 2 bases and J by 5 bases, with 10 bases between the two germline ends. CDR3 nucleotide sequence: TGTGCCAGCAGCTTATTCAAGAGCCATAATTCACCCCTCCACTTT. Amino acid sequence: CASSLFKSHNSPLHF.

The V call is TRBV10-3, the J call TRBJ2-3; tentatively, D is TRBD2 (6 bases). The CDR3 runs to 16 residues. The germline gives CDR1 ENHRY, CDR2 SYGVKD. Between the trimmed V and J ends, which lost 2 bases and 1 base, there was a span of 13 bases. CDR3 residues: CAISETLGGGTDTQYF. In nucleotides, the CDR3 is TGTGCCATCAGTGAGACGCTAGGCGGGGGCACAGATACGCAGTATTTT.

The chain couples TRBV7-3 to TRBJ2-3; weak D call: TRBD2 (6 bases). This CDR3 contains 15 residues. Per the germline V gene, CDR1 is SGHTA and CDR2 is FQGTGA. The V gene lost 2 bases and the J gene lost 3 bases, with 12 bases spanning the gap. The CDR3, as DNA: TGTGCCAGCAGCTTATCGGCGGGGCTGACAGATACGCAGTATTTT. Amino acids: CASSLSAGLTDTQYF.

Only a few counts were recorded for this clone. The chain combines TRBV6-5 with TRBJ1-6; 7 bases match TRBD1. CDR3 length: 15 residues. The V gene end was trimmed by 5 bases and the J gene end by 4 bases; junction bases not matched to a gene: 5. Germline-derived CDR1 and CDR2 are MNHEY and SVGAGI. The CDR3 region is CASSTGTEYNSPLHF. The CDR3 DNA is TGTGCCAGCAGTACCGGGACAGAGTATAATTCACCCCTCCACTTT.

This clone appeared once. The chain employs TRBV4-2 and TRBJ2-1, with 12 bases aligning to TRBD2. This CDR3 has 14 residues. The germline gives CDR1 LGHNA, CDR2 YNFKEQ. Trimming cost V 7 bases and J 5 bases; bases outside gene matches: 3. The DNA of the CDR3 is TGTGCCAGCAAGACTAGCGGGAGCCACAATGAGCAGTTCTTC. It specifies CASKTSGSHNEQFF.

The CDR3 DNA follows: TGTGCCAGCAGTTATCCAGGGAAGGAGCCCCAGCATTTT. It is translated as CASSYPGKEPQHF. The chain recombines TRBV6-6 with TRBJ1-5; tentative D call: TRBD1 (5 bases). The CDR3 has 13 amino acids. Between the trimmed V and J ends, which lost 3 bases and 8 bases, there was a span of 11 bases. Looked up from germline, CDR1 is MNHNY and CDR2 is SVGAGI (reference sequence).

CDR3: CASTTGLAFSEQFF. DNA of the CDR3: TGTGCCAGCACCACGGGACTAGCATTCTCTGAGCAGTTCTTC. This rearrangement joins TRBV27 to TRBJ2-1; TRBD2 matches 9 bases. CDR3 length equals 14 residues. Losses at the gene ends were 7 bases for V and 9 bases for J; bases not matched to a gene: 10. Germline V gene data show CDR1 as MNHEY and CDR2 as SMNVEV (reference sequence).

The V and J genes are TRBV6-1 and TRBJ2-7; 8 bases are a match to TRBD2. CDR3 length: 16 residues. The germline V gene has CDR1 MNHNS and CDR2 SASEGT. V was clipped by 2 bases and J by 1 base; unmatched bases: 7. The CDR3, as DNA: TGTGCCAGCAGTGAATGGAGCGGGGGCCGATCCTACGAGCAGTACTTC. Its translation is CASSEWSGGRSYEQYF.

The chain uses TRBV4-2 and TRBJ1-1, with D possibly TRBD1 on 6 matching bases. This CDR3 is 14 amino acids long. Germline CDR1 is LGHNA and CDR2 is YNFKEQ. With 1 base removed from V and 6 bases from J, the gap between germline ends came to 12 bases. This CDR3 reads CASSQVPGHSEAFF. CDR3 nucleotide sequence: TGTGCCAGCAGCCAAGTCCCGGGACATTCTGAAGCTTTCTTT.

The rearrangement uses TRBV7-8 and TRBJ1-2; D gene unclear. In germline, CDR1 is SGHVS, CDR2 FQNEAQ. The CDR3 is 14 amino acids. V lost 2 bases to trimming and J lost 5 bases, with 12 bases between them. The CDR3 sequence: CASSLRPGLYGYTF. CDR3 coding DNA: TGTGCCAGCAGCTTACGTCCAGGCCTTTATGGCTACACCTTC.

J is TRBJ2-7 and V is TRBV6-5, with a possible D match to TRBD2 (5 bases). The ends were cut back, 4 bases at V and 12 bases at J, with 16 bases in the middle. Germline CDR1 is MNHEY and CDR2 is SVGAGI. CDR3 length: 12 amino acids. This CDR3 reads CASSSPGGLGYF. In nucleotides, the CDR3 is TGTGCCAGCAGTTCCCCCGGCGGGTTGGGGTACTTC.